This TCR beta chain was sequenced during a study of T-cell reconstitution after alpha-beta-depleted transplantation in children. Study findings and constraints: Some patients owed their high day-60 TCRbeta diversity to surviving recipient T cells and thymic progenitors.

Researchers prepared the TCRbeta library using unique molecular identifiers, the study reports. TCRdb redid the calling of the PCR reads with MiXCR, one entry per CDR3 protein. The sample has about 980,000 distinct CDR3 sequences; around 30% are singletons. The V end lost 0 bases, the J end lost 8 bases, and 17 bases lay between the germline ends. The CDR3 has 15 amino acids. Germline V lookup: CDR1 DFQATT, CDR2 SNEGSKA (reference sequence). This clonotype was picked up many times. Antigen: not known. The receptor comes from a boy younger than two who had a stem cell transplant for SCID, so the T cells may come from the graft donor. Specimen: PBMCs, mostly from graft donor cells, collected 360 days after TCRalphabeta/CD19-depleted stem cell transplant. This chain uses TRBV20-1 with TRBJ2-1; a weak D match, TRBD2 (6 bases). For the CDR3, the DNA is TGCAGTGCTAGAGATGATAGCGGTCGTAACGATGAGCAGTTCTTC. It yields the protein CSARDDSGRNDEQFF.